The next 28 T cell receptor beta chains were all read from a single sample in a study of control samples from healthy donors and cancer patients. Measured with immunoSEQ multiplex PCR; TCRdb has only the in-frame clones, and not every one. This sample carries roughly 41,000 clones, about 94% of them seen once, and the ten largest clones take 20% to 30%. The source material was blood. The receptors derive from a man aged 55 to 69 in good health.

The chain is built from TRBV5-4 and TRBJ2-5; no clear D gene. Trimming pared 7 bases from V and 2 bases from J, leaving 9 bases between. Germline V gene lookup returns CDR1 SGHNT and CDR2 YYREEE (reference sequence). The CDR3 covers 12 residues. The DNA of the CDR3 is TGTGCCAGCGGAGCAGTACAAGAGACCCAGTACTTC. It specifies CASGAVQETQYF.

This chain joins TRBV14 and TRBJ2-1, with D possibly matching TRBD2 (5 bases). Germline CDR1 and CDR2: SGHDN and FVKESK. This CDR3 has 16 amino acids. V lost 1 base, J lost 5 bases, and 15 bases lay in between. The CDR3 loop is CASSQGRGTGHNEQFF. The DNA of the CDR3 is TGTGCCAGCAGCCAAGGCCGGGGAACTGGGCACAATGAGCAGTTCTTC.

This sequence joins TRBV19 and TRBJ2-7; 7 bases agree with TRBD2. CDR1 is LNHDA, CDR2 SQIVND, per germline (reference sequence). V shed 7 bases, J shed 1 base, and the junction held 7 bases outside the gene matches. CDR3 length: 14 residues. CDR3 bases: TGTGCCAGTAAAGGCGGGGGATTTTCCTACGAGCAGTACTTC. Translating it yields CASKGGGFSYEQYF. The entire variable domain, with the rest obtained from reference TRBV19 and TRBJ2-7, is as follows: DGGITQSPKYLFRKEGQNVTLSCEQNLNHDAMYWYRQDPGQGLRLIYYSQIVNDFQKGDIAEGYSVSREKKESFPLTVTSAQKNPTAFYLCASKGGGFSYEQYFGPGTRLTVT.

The chain joins TRBV20-1 to TRBJ1-1; no clear D. The CDR3 has 11 amino acids. Per the germline V gene, CDR1 is DFQATT and CDR2 is SNEGSKA (reference sequence). V gave up 3 bases and J gave up 4 bases, with 6 bases separating them. The DNA for the CDR3 is TGCAGTGCTAGTGGAGGCACTGAAGCTTTCTTT. As protein: CSASGGTEAFF.

The chain uses TRBV3-1 (or the pseudogene TRBV3-2) and TRBJ1-1; 10 bases are shared with TRBD1. CDR3 size: 14 residues. V lost 3 bases to trimming and J lost 3 bases; unmatched junction nucleotides: 1. Germline loops: CDR1 LGHDT, CDR2 YNNKEL (reference sequence). The CDR3 reads CASSQTGGHTEAFF. Here the CDR3 DNA reads TGTGCCAGCAGCCAGACAGGGGGCCACACTGAAGCTTTCTTT.

This clone was seen a single time. The chain employs TRBV28 and TRBJ2-7, with a tentative D call TRBD1 (5 bases). The CDR3 has 13 residues. Germline CDR1 is MDHEN and CDR2 is SYDVKM. Trimming took off 4 bases at V and 7 bases at J, with 14 bases between the two ends. The CDR3 bases are TGTGCCAGCAGTTATCAGGGAAAGGGGGAGCAGTACTTC. It is translated as CASSYQGKGEQYF. Variable domain in full (rest from reference TRBV28 and TRBJ2-7): DVKVTQSSRYLVKRTGEKVFLECVQDMDHENMFWYRQDPGLGLRLIYFSYDVKMKEKGDIPEGYSVSREKKERFSLILESASTNQTSMYLCASSYQGKGEQYFGPGTRLTVT.

The rearrangement joins TRBV29-1 to TRBJ1-1, with no clear D. CDR3 length equals 11 residues. Looked up from germline, CDR1 is SQVTM and CDR2 is ANQGSEA. V lost 4 bases and J 1 base, leaving 4 bases between the germline ends. This CDR3 reads CSVAKNTEAFF. The CDR3 DNA reads as TGCAGCGTTGCAAAGAACACTGAAGCTTTCTTT.

This clone was seen once. V and J are TRBV24-1 and TRBJ2-5; D gene ambiguous. V lost 6 bases to trimming and J lost 2 bases, with 6 bases between them. Germline CDR1 is KGHDR and CDR2 is SFDVKD. The CDR3 spans 12 residues. In DNA, the CDR3 is TGTGCCACCAGTACAGCACAAGAGACCCAGTACTTC. Its translation is CATSTAQETQYF.

The chain has TRBV18 and TRBJ2-2; D is ambiguous. The length of the CDR3 is 14 residues. V was pared by 2 bases and J by 2 bases, with 6 bases between. In germline, CDR1 is KGHSH, CDR2 LQKENI. CDR3 sequence (DNA): TGTGCCAGCTCACCAGGGTCCAACACCGGGGAGCTGTTTTTT. It is translated as CASSPGSNTGELFF.

The chain links TRBV5-4 to TRBJ2-3, with no clear D. CDR3 length equals 12 residues. The ends were cut back, 0 bases at V and 6 bases at J, with 5 bases in the middle. Germline values: CDR1 SGHNT, CDR2 YYREEE (reference sequence). The CDR3 DNA reads TGTGCCAGCAGCTTGGAGGGCGATACGCAGTATTTT. Translated: CASSLEGDTQYF.

The rearrangement joins TRBV19 to TRBJ1-1, with TRBD1 identical over 7 bases. Germline assignment: CDR1 LNHDA and CDR2 SQIVND (reference sequence). This CDR3 spans 15 amino acids. V trimming: 6 bases; J trimming: 1 base; junction bases outside the gene matches: 8. Here the CDR3 reads CASRVTGTANTEAFF. The CDR3 DNA follows: TGTGCCAGTAGGGTGACCGGGACAGCGAACACTGAAGCTTTCTTT.

V is TRBV27 and J is TRBJ2-1; no definite D call. The CDR3 sequence is 15 residues long. Looked up from germline, CDR1 is MNHEY and CDR2 is SMNVEV (reference sequence). V was shortened by 1 base and J by 8 bases, with 15 bases between the two germline ends. CDR3 amino acids: CASSLYPKPPHEQFF. The CDR3 nucleotides read TGTGCCAGCAGTTTATATCCCAAACCTCCTCATGAGCAGTTCTTC.

This clone has just one count. J is TRBJ2-7 and V is TRBV4-1; 12 nucleotides match TRBD2. Germline CDR1 and CDR2: MGHRA and YSYEKL. The J segment lost 5 bases and the V segment lost 0 bases, leaving 5 bases of the junction unmatched. The CDR3 is made up of 16 amino acids. The CDR3 DNA reads as TGCGCCAGCAGCCAAGAGACTAGCGGGAGAGGGAACGAGCAGTACTTC. Translation gives CASSQETSGRGNEQYF.

This clone was counted once. J is TRBJ2-5 and V is TRBV3-1 (or the pseudogene TRBV3-2); D gene ambiguous. The CDR3 runs to 11 residues. In germline, CDR1 is LGHDT, CDR2 YNNKEL (reference sequence). Trimming removed 1 base from V and 5 bases from J, with 2 bases in between. The CDR3 loop is CASSQVETQYF. The CDR3 nucleotides are TGTGCCAGCAGCCAAGTTGAGACCCAGTACTTC.

This chain joins TRBV12-5 and TRBJ1-5; TRBD1 might be the D (6 bases). The V end was cut by 6 bases, the J end by 2 bases, with 17 bases between. The germline CDR1 and CDR2 sequences are LGHNT and FRNRAP. This CDR3 has 16 residues. CDR3 region: CASGPGTFGGNQPQHF. The CDR3 DNA sequence: TGTGCTAGTGGCCCCGGGACATTTGGGGGCAATCAGCCCCAGCATTTT.

This clone has just one count. This chain links TRBV5-6 with TRBJ2-1, with no clear D. The germline V gene encodes CDR1 SGHDT and CDR2 YYEEEE. The V end was cut by 6 bases, the J end by 3 bases, with 7 bases between. The CDR3 runs to 12 residues. CDR3 nucleotides: TGTGCCAGCACTGGCCTCTACAATGAGCAGTTCTTC. This encodes CASTGLYNEQFF.

The chain couples TRBV9 to TRBJ2-3, with D hard to call. Germline assignment: CDR1 SGDLS and CDR2 YYNGEE. Trimming shortened V by 0 bases and J by 1 base, and 3 bases separated the two germline ends. The CDR3 has 13 amino acids. DNA of the CDR3: TGTGCCAGCAGCGTAGGGGGCACAGATACGCAGTATTTT. Translated, it gives CASSVGGTDTQYF.

This chain links TRBV28 with TRBJ2-4, with a tentative D call TRBD2 (6 bases). With 7 bases removed from V and 7 bases from J, the gap between germline ends came to 17 bases. Looked up from germline, CDR1 is MDHEN and CDR2 is SYDVKM. The CDR3 loop spans 14 amino acids. The CDR3 region has the DNA TGTGCCAGCAATACGCCCGGGGGAGAGAACATTCAGTACTTC. It encodes CASNTPGGENIQYF. The full variable domain, with the rest looked up from reference TRBV28 and TRBJ2-4, is DVKVTQSSRYLVKRTGEKVFLECVQDMDHENMFWYRQDPGLGLRLIYFSYDVKMKEKGDIPEGYSVSREKKERFSLILESASTNQTSMYLCASNTPGGENIQYFGAGTRLSVL.

This rearrangement joins TRBV27 to TRBJ1-5; no reliable D call. The CDR3 is 15 amino acids. Germline V gene lookup returns CDR1 MNHEY and CDR2 SMNVEV (reference sequence). Trimming took 3 bases from V and 2 from J, leaving 11 bases between them. The CDR3 loop reads CASSLGGFGNQPQHF. The CDR3 region has the DNA TGTGCCAGCAGTTTGGGAGGATTCGGCAATCAGCCCCAGCATTTT.

This sequence joins TRBV9 and TRBJ2-1; 15 bases fit TRBD2. J gave up 6 bases and V 3 bases, and 10 bases lay outside the gene matches. Germline values: CDR1 SGDLS, CDR2 YYNGEE. CDR3 length: 18 residues. In DNA, the CDR3 is TGTGCCAGCAGCGCGAACGGACTAGCGGGAGGGTTTGGCAATGAGCAGTTCTTC. Its protein product is CASSANGLAGGFGNEQFF.

This sequence joins TRBV5-1 and TRBJ1-3; 9 bases are a match to TRBD1. The junction had 1 base not matched to a gene; V was cut back by 4 bases and J by 2 bases. This CDR3 contains 14 residues. Per germline, CDR1 SGHRS and CDR2 YFSETQ. CDR3 sequence: CASSGTGPGNTIYF. The DNA for the CDR3 is TGCGCCAGCAGCGGGACAGGGCCTGGAAACACCATATATTTT. The full variable domain, completed using reference TRBV5-1 and TRBJ1-3, is KAGVTQTPRYLIKTRGQQVTLSCSPISGHRSVSWYQQTPGQGLQFLFEYFSETQRNKGNFPGRFSGRQFSNSRSEMNVSTLELGDSALYLCASSGTGPGNTIYFGEGSWLTVV.

CDR3 nucleotide sequence: TGTGCCAGCAGTGGGAGGGGGGGCGCGAGCTATGGCTACACCTTC. It translates to CASSGRGGASYGYTF. The V and J genes are TRBV2 and TRBJ1-2; perhaps TRBD1 as D (6 bases). CDR3 length: 15 amino acids. The germline gives CDR1 SNHLY, CDR2 FYNNEI. V lost 4 bases and J 4 bases, leaving 16 bases between the germline ends.

The gene calls are TRBV19 and TRBJ1-6; D gene ambiguous. Germline V gene data show CDR1 as LNHDA and CDR2 as SQIVND (reference sequence). The ends were cut back, 3 bases at V and 1 base at J, with 7 bases in the middle. The CDR3 extends over 15 amino acids. The chain's CDR3 is CASSMEGSYNSPLHF. For the CDR3, the DNA is TGTGCCAGTAGTATGGAGGGATCCTATAATTCACCCCTCCACTTT.

This chain uses TRBV5-5 with TRBJ2-7; 9 bases match TRBD1. CDR1 and CDR2 (germline): SGHKS, YYEKEE (reference sequence). V gave up 2 bases and J gave up 4 bases; unmatched junction bases: 4. CDR3 length: 14 residues. The CDR3 coding sequence is TGTGCCAGCAGCTTAGGACAGGGGAGGTACGAGCAGTACTTC. Protein sequence: CASSLGQGRYEQYF.

The rearrangement links TRBV13 to TRBJ2-3; TRBD2 might be the D (6 bases). CDR1 and CDR2 from the germline V gene are PRHDT and FYEKMQ (reference sequence). This CDR3 has 15 amino acids. V lost 5 bases and J lost 1, with 13 bases in between. CDR3 bases: TGTGCCAGCAGCACCCGGGGGAGAGGCACAGATACGCAGTATTTT. Its protein product is CASSTRGRGTDTQYF.

The rearrangement links TRBV7-3 to TRBJ2-3; 11 nucleotides agree with TRBD2. The CDR3 has 15 amino acids. The J segment lost 1 base and the V segment lost 7 bases, leaving 4 bases of the junction unmatched. Germline values: CDR1 SGHTA, CDR2 FQGTGA. The CDR3 DNA reads as TGTGCCAGCACCATTAGCGGGAGGGGCACAGATACGCAGTATTTT. Its protein is CASTISGRGTDTQYF.

The rearrangement links TRBV28 to TRBJ1-2; TRBD1 matches at 7 bases. Germline-derived CDR1 and CDR2 are MDHEN and SYDVKM. Germline trimming cut 5 bases from V and 7 bases from J; bases unmatched to any gene: 10. This CDR3 is 14 amino acids long. The CDR3 DNA follows: TGTGCCAGCAGTGCCGGGACAGCGAGGCGTGGCTACACCTTC. This translates into CASSAGTARRGYTF.

V usage is TRBV10-1 and J usage is TRBJ2-7; D is undetermined. V was cut by 5 bases and J by 2 bases, with 13 bases left in between. CDR3 length: 14 amino acids. The germline V gene encodes CDR1 WNHNN and CDR2 SYGVQD (reference sequence). CDR3 amino acids: CASSPKDHPYEQYF. In nucleotides, the CDR3 is TGCGCCAGCAGTCCTAAGGACCATCCCTACGAGCAGTACTTC.